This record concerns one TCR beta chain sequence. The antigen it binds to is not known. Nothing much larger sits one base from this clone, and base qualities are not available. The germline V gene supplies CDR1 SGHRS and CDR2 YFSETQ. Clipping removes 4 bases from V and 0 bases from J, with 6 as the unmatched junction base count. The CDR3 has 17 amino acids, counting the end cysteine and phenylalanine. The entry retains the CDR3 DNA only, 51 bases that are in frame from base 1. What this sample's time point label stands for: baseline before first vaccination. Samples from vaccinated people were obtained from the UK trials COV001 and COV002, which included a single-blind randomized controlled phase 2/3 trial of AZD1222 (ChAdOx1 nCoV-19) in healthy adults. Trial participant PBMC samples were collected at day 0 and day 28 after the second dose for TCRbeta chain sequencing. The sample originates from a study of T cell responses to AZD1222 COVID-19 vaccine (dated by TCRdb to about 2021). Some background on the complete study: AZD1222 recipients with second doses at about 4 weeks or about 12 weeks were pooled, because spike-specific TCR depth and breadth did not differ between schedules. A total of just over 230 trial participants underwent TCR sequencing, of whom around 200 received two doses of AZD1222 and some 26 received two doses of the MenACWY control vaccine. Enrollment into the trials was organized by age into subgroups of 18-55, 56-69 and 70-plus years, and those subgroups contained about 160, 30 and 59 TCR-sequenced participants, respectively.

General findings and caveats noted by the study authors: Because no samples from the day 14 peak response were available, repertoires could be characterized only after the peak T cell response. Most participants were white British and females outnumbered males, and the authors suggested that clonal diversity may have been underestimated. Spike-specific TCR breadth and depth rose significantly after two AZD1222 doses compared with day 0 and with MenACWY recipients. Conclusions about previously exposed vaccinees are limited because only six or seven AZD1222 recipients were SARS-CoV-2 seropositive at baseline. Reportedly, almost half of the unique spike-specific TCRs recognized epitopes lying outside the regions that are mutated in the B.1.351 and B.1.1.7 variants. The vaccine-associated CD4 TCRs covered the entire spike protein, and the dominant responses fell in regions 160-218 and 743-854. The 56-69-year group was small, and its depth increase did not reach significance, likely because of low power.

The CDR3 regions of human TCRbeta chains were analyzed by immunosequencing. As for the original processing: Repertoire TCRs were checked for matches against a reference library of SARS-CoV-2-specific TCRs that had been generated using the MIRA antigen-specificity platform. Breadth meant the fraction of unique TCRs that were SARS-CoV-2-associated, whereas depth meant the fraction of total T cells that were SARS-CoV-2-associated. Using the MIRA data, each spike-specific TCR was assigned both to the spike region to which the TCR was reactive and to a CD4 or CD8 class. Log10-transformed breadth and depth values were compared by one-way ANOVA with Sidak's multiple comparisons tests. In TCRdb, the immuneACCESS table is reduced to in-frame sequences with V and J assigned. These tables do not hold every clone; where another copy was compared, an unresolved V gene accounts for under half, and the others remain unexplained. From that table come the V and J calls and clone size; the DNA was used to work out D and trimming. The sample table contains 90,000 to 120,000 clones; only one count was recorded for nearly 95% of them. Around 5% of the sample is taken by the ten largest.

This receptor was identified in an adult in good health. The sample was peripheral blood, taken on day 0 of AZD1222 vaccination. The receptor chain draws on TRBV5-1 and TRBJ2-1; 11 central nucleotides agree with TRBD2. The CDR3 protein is CASSQGLADYSYNEQFF. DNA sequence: TGCGCCAGCAGCCAGGGACTAGCGGACTACTCCTACAATGAGCAGTTCTTC.